What follows is one T cell receptor (beta chain) and its context. Its antigen is as yet unknown. The sample is drawn from a study of T cells after yellow fever vaccination. Overall study results and limits: A weaker but faster secondary response was observed, peaking on day 5 versus 15. Booster sampling recovered most clones from primary vaccination (nearly 98% CD4, roughly 86% CD8). Abundant contaminating clonotypes from the bulk population could appear in FACS-sorted repertoires.

Template switching with 5'RACE generated the TCR cDNA and added a universal primer site and UMIs. TCRdb itself ran the 5' RACE reads through MiXCR, one entry per CDR3 protein. This repertoire shows about 340,000 distinct CDR3 sequences, under 15% found once; its top ten account for 3.2%. The V end lost 0 bases, the J end lost 3 bases, and 6 bases lay between the germline ends. The CDR3 runs to 13 residues. CDR1 and CDR2 (germline): SGDLS, YYNGEE. This clonotype was sampled from a man younger than 30 who received the YFV17D yellow fever vaccine. V usage is TRBV9 and J usage is TRBJ2-5, with D unclear. The material sequenced was CD4+ T cells sorted from PBMCs, taken 15 days after the yellow fever booster vaccination. The CDR3 is CASSVGPKETQYF. The CDR3 coding sequence is TGTGCCAGCAGCGTAGGCCCCAAAGAGACCCAGTACTTC.